This passage covers 25 T cell receptor beta chains from one sample sequenced in a study of blood T cells in healthy people across ages (dated by TCRdb to between 2014 and 2017). Library preparation was by 5' RACE. TCRdb shows the sequencer as Illumina HiSeq 2500. The second PCR ran for about 7 to 11 cycles and used a J-beta primer mix along with a sample-barcoded 5' primer. The raw public reads went through TCRdb reprocessing: fastp at Q25, MiXCR clone calling, in-frame beta chains kept. Identical CDR3 protein sequences are pooled into one entry, listed with their most common genes and DNA. Within this sample are roughly 550,000 distinct CDR3 sequences, with more than 20% of them counted one time only. 8.7% of the sample rests with the top ten. The sample also formed part of further work on T cells of mothers and their children.

Sequencing was carried out using blood. Every receptor here comes from a boy aged 10-17 years in good health.

A word on this clonotype: The junction does not match germline at one end; this may be a read error. The V gene is TRBV27, the J gene TRBJ2-5; TRBD2 is a possible D gene (6 bases). Judging by the DNA end, TRBJ2-1 fits better; the J call may be wrong. The CDR3 is 16 residues long. The germline V gene has CDR1 MNHEY and CDR2 SMNVEV (reference sequence). The CDR3 loop reads CASIDEEEGQENGQFF. For the CDR3, the DNA is TGTGCCAGTATAGACGAGGAGGAGGGCCAGGAAAATGGGCAGTTCTTC.

This clonotype has just a few counts. The chain is built from TRBV4-3 and TRBJ2-5; D is unclear. Trimming pared 0 bases from V and 4 bases from J, leaving 21 bases between. Germline values: CDR1 LGHNA, CDR2 YSLEER. The CDR3 consists of 18 residues. For the CDR3, the DNA is TGCGCCAGCAGCCAAGAGAGAACGCTAACAGCGAATATAGAGACCCAGTACTTC. It encodes CASSQERTLTANIETQYF.

A remark on this clonotype: Its ends do not fully match the called genes, so a read error is possible. V usage is TRBV7-8 and J usage is TRBJ1-5; D is undetermined. CDR1 and CDR2 (germline): SGHVS, FQNEAQ. This CDR3 has 14 amino acids. This CDR3 reads CVSSHPQVGQPQHF. The CDR3 nucleotides are TGTGTCAGCAGCCACCCCCAGGTTGGCCAGCCCCAGCATTTT.

The rearrangement uses TRBV7-9 and TRBJ2-5; D is perhaps TRBD1 (7 bases). This CDR3 spans 13 amino acids. The germline gives CDR1 SEHNR, CDR2 FQNEAQ (reference sequence). V was trimmed by 9 bases and J by 2 bases, leaving 13 bases between them. This CDR3 reads CASGGTAQETQYF. CDR3 nucleotides: TGTGCCAGTGGGGGGACAGCTCAAGAGACCCAGTACTTC.

This chain connects TRBV6-6 to TRBJ1-1; 9 positions match TRBD1. The trim removed 5 bases at V and 6 bases at J, leaving 4 bases unmatched. The germline CDR1 and CDR2 sequences are MNHNY and SVGAGI (reference sequence). The CDR3 totals 13 residues. The CDR3 sequence is CASSTGGWPEAFF. The CDR3 bases are TGTGCCAGCAGTACAGGGGGCTGGCCTGAAGCTTTCTTT.

The chain is built from TRBV7-8 and TRBJ2-5, with 7 bases that match TRBD2. The J call is uncertain, as TRBJ2-1 better fits the DNA end. Germline values: CDR1 SGHVS, CDR2 FQNEAQ. The CDR3 spans 15 residues. The CDR3 nucleotides are TGTGCCAGCAACCCCACGGGGGGTATGAACAATGAGCAGTTCTTC. This sequence encodes CASNPTGGMNNEQFF.

The V and J genes are TRBV12-3 or TRBV12-4 and TRBJ1-4; TRBD1 aligns across 7 bases. The length of the CDR3 is 14 residues. V was pared by 8 bases and J by 5 bases, with 8 bases of the junction left unmatched. The CDR3 loop is CASSRGTANEKLFF. CDR3 coding DNA: TGTGCCAGCTCCCGAGGGACAGCGAATGAAAAACTGTTTTTT.

This clonotype was observed at least ten times. The rearrangement joins TRBV28 to TRBJ2-3; D gene unclear. With 2 bases removed from V and 0 bases from J, the gap between germline ends came to 3 bases. Germline loops: CDR1 MDHEN, CDR2 SYDVKM. This CDR3 is built from 13 residues. The CDR3 DNA sequence: TGTGCCAGCAGTTTAGTCAGCACAGATACGCAGTATTTT. Its translation is CASSLVSTDTQYF.

In its sample, this clonotype was seen a few times. The chain combines TRBV7-3 with TRBJ2-3, with D perhaps matching TRBD2 (6 bases). The CDR3 totals 15 residues. With 2 bases removed from V and 0 bases from J, the gap between germline ends came to 9 bases. Germline values: CDR1 SGHTA, CDR2 FQGTGA. This CDR3 is CASSLLGTSTDTQYF. The CDR3, as DNA: TGTGCCAGCAGCTTACTAGGGACTAGCACAGATACGCAGTATTTT. The full variable domain, rest sourced from reference TRBV7-3 and TRBJ2-3, is GAGVSQTPSNKVTEKGKYVELRCDPISGHTALYWYRQSLGQGPEFLIYFQGTGAADDSGLPNDRFFAVRPEGSVSTLKIQRTERGDSAVYLCASSLLGTSTDTQYFGPGTRLTVL.

This clonotype has just a few counts. The chain is built from TRBV4-3 and TRBJ2-2; possibly TRBD1 for D (6 bases). V lost 0 bases and J lost 8, with 10 bases in between. CDR1 and CDR2 from the germline V gene are LGHNA and YSLEER. The CDR3 has 14 residues. Here the CDR3 DNA reads TGCGCCAGCAGCCAAGAAAGGGGGATTGGGGAGCTGTTTTTT. Translating gives CASSQERGIGELFF.

The J gene is TRBJ1-1, the V gene TRBV28, with D possibly matching TRBD1 (5 bases). This CDR3 is 14 amino acids long. V lost 6 bases and J 1 base, leaving 12 bases between the germline ends. Germline loops: CDR1 MDHEN, CDR2 SYDVKM. CDR3 region: CASRGRGSNTEAFF. The CDR3 coding sequence is TGTGCCAGCAGGGGACGTGGGTCGAACACTGAAGCTTTCTTT.

This clonotype was recorded many times. V gene TRBV20-1 combines with J gene TRBJ2-7, with D possibly matching TRBD2 (6 bases). V lost 3 bases and J lost 6, with 18 bases in between. Germline V gives CDR1 DFQATT, CDR2 SNEGSKA (reference sequence). The CDR3 is 14 amino acids. CDR3 in amino acids: CSASSSSVGREQYF. CDR3 nucleotide sequence: TGCAGTGCTAGCTCTTCTAGCGTGGGCCGCGAGCAGTACTTC.

Turning to this clonotype: A much larger clone lies a single base off, so this may be a read error. The conserved closing phenylalanine or tryptophan is absent in this CDR3, likely reflecting a read error. The chain uses TRBV7-9 and TRBJ1-1; D gene ambiguous. V was pared by 4 bases and J by 1 base, with 10 bases between. CDR1 and CDR2 (germline): SEHNR, FQNEAQ (reference sequence). The CDR3 spans 14 residues. CDR3 nucleotides: TGTGCCAGCAGCTACCGGGCTCAGAACACTGAAGCTTTCTCT. Translating it yields CASSYRAQNTEAFS.

V is TRBV12-3 or TRBV12-4 and J is TRBJ1-2, with 7 nucleotides matching TRBD1. V shed 5 bases and J 5 bases; nucleotides not matched to a gene: 8. CDR3 length: 14 amino acids. CDR3 region: CASSLTGAVYGYTF. CDR3 nucleotide sequence: TGTGCCAGCAGTCTTACAGGGGCGGTATATGGCTACACCTTC.

This chain uses TRBV6-2 or TRBV6-3 with TRBJ2-7; a weak D match, TRBD1 (5 bases). The CDR3 extends over 14 amino acids. Trimming took 7 bases from V and 3 from J, leaving 16 bases between them. In germline, CDR1 is MNHEY, CDR2 SVGEGT. The CDR3 sequence is CASTLTPDNYEQYF. DNA of the CDR3: TGTGCCAGCACCTTAACTCCGGACAACTACGAGCAGTACTTC.

This clonotype was detected only a few times. The chain combines TRBV7-2 with TRBJ2-1, with D tentatively TRBD1 (6 bases). The J call may be mistaken, given a closer DNA end match to TRBJ2-5. This CDR3 contains 14 residues. CDR1 is SGHTA and CDR2 is FQGNSA in the germline V gene. The CDR3 DNA reads as TGTGCCGGCACCCTACGAGGGGGTCAAGAGACCCAGTACTTC. It translates to CAGTLRGGQETQYF.

This chain uses TRBV28 with TRBJ2-7; the match to TRBD1 covers 9 bases. The V and J ends lost 5 bases and 4 bases, in that order; junction bases with no gene match: 6. CDR3 size: 14 residues. The germline V gene encodes CDR1 MDHEN and CDR2 SYDVKM. CDR3 nucleotide sequence: TGTGCCAGCAGTCGGACAGGGGCCCCTTACGAGCAGTACTTC. It encodes CASSRTGAPYEQYF.

This clonotype was seen once. The conserved phenylalanine or tryptophan normally closing the CDR3 is absent here, so this likely arose from a read error. The chain has TRBV3-1 and TRBJ2-1; weak D call: TRBD2 (5 bases). The DNA end favors TRBJ2-7, so the J call may be wrong. There are 14 residues in the CDR3. Germline V CDR1 and CDR2: LGHDT, YNNKEL (reference sequence). CDR3 region: CASSRTSGSYEQYI. Here the CDR3 DNA reads TGTGCCAGCAGCCGGACCAGCGGCTCCTACGAGCAGTACATC.

This clonotype came up a few times. V gene TRBV20-1 combines with J gene TRBJ2-3; D is unresolved. Germline loops: CDR1 DFQATT, CDR2 SNEGSKA (reference sequence). The CDR3 is 12 amino acids. Trimming pared 2 bases from V and 5 bases from J, leaving 8 bases between. CDR3 DNA sequence: TGCAGTGCTAGACCTAGTGTAGATACGCAGTATTTT. Translation: CSARPSVDTQYF.

CDR3 amino acids: CSAYPGTRSAYNEQFF. CDR3 sequence (DNA): TGCAGTGCTTACCCCGGGACGAGAAGCGCCTACAATGAGCAGTTCTTC. The chain recombines TRBV20-1 with TRBJ2-1; D might be TRBD1 or TRBD2, each matching 5 bases. Germline lookup yields CDR1 DFQATT and CDR2 SNEGSKA (reference sequence). V lost 5 bases, J lost 2 bases, and 19 bases lay in between. This CDR3 region has 16 residues.

This clonotype was counted between two and nine times. CDR3 in DNA: TGCGCCAGCAGCCAAGATAGAGGACTAGCGTATGAGCAGTACTTC. Amino acids: CASSQDRGLAYEQYF. J is TRBJ2-7 and V is TRBV4-1, with 9 bases that match TRBD2. There are 15 residues in the CDR3. The V and J ends lost 0 bases and 7 bases, in that order; junction bases with no gene match: 7. The germline V gene encodes CDR1 MGHRA and CDR2 YSYEKL.

The gene calls are TRBV3-2 and TRBJ1-2. TRBV3-2 is shown as a pseudogene. CDR3 length equals 14 residues. CDR3: CATMDLAPHYGYTF. CDR3 DNA: TGTGCCACCATGGATCTGGCTCCTCACTATGGCTACACCTTC.

In its sample, this clonotype was seen many times. The rearrangement uses TRBV7-2 and TRBJ2-5; 11 bases are shared with TRBD2. The J call may be wrong; the DNA end is better matched by TRBJ2-1. CDR1 SGHTA and CDR2 FQGNSA come from the germline V gene. This CDR3 region has 16 residues. The CDR3 spells CASSLQGTSGYNEQFF. The CDR3 nucleotides read TGTGCCAGCAGCTTACAGGGGACTAGCGGTTACAATGAGCAGTTCTTC.

There are a few counts of this clonotype. The genes are TRBV20-1 and TRBJ2-1; tentatively, D is TRBD1 (5 bases). With 6 bases removed from V and 3 bases from J, the gap between germline ends came to 12 bases. CDR3 length: 13 residues. Germline values: CDR1 DFQATT, CDR2 SNEGSKA (reference sequence). The CDR3 is CSAQASSYNEQFF. CDR3 DNA: TGCAGTGCACAGGCCTCGAGCTACAATGAGCAGTTCTTC.

The chain combines TRBV20-1 with TRBJ2-7, with 7 positions matching TRBD2. The V gene's germline CDR1 is DFQATT and CDR2 SNEGSKA (reference sequence). This CDR3 is built from 15 residues. The ends lost 5 bases at V and 0 bases at J; junction bases unmatched: 10. CDR3 protein: CSACLAAVSSYEQYF. The DNA for the CDR3 is TGCAGTGCTTGTCTAGCGGCCGTGAGCTCCTACGAGCAGTACTTC.